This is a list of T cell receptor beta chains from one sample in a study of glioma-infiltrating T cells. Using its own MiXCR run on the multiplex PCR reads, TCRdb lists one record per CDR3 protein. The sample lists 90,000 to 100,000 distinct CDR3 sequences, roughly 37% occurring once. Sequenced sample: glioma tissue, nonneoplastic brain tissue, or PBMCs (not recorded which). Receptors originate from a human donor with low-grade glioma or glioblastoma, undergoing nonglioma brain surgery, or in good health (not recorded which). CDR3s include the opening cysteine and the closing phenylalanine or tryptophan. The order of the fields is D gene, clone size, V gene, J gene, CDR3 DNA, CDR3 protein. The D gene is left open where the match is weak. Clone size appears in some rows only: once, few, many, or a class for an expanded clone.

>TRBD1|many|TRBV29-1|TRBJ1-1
TGCAGCGTTGTTAAGCGTGGGGGTCAGGGGGCGGACACTGAAGCTTTCTTT
CSVVKRGGQGADTEAFF
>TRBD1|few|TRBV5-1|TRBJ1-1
TGCGCCAGCAGCTGGACAGGGGTAAACACTGAAGCTTTCTTT
CASSWTGVNTEAFF
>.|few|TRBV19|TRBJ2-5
TGTGCCAGTAGTAAAACAGGGAGTAGAGAGACCCAGTACTTC
CASSKTGSRETQYF
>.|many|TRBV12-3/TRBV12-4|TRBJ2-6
TGTGCCAGCAGTCCCCCTAGTACTGGGGCCAACGTCCTGACTTTC
CASSPPSTGANVLTF
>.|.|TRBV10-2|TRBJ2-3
TGCGCCAGCAGGGCTGGCCCCAGAGGCACAGATACGCAGTATTTT
CASRAGPRGTDTQYF
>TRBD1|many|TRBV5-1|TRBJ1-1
TGCGCCAGCACCATCACAGGGGGTGGAGGGAAAGCTTTCTTT
CASTITGGGGKAFF
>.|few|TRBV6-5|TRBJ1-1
TGTGCCAGCAGGGCCGACGGGGAGAACACTGAAGCTTTCTTT
CASRADGENTEAFF
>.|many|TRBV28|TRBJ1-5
TGTGCCAGCAGTAACCTGGGGGACTTAGGTCAGCCCCAGCATTTT
CASSNLGDLGQPQHF
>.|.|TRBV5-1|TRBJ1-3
TGCGCCAGCAGATTGGTGAGTGGCACTGGAAACACCATATATTTT
CASRLVSGTGNTIYF
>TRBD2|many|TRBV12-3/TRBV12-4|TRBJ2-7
TGTGCCAGCAGTTTTAGCGGGAGGACCTACGAGCAGTACTTC
CASSFSGRTYEQYF
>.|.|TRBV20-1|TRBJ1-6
TGCAGTGCTAGAGATTTCCCCCACGTCGGTTCACCCCTCCGCTTT
CSARDFPHVGSPLRF
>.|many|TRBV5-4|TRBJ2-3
TGTGCCAGCAGCTCCGGGACACCTGGCACAGATACGCAGTATTTT
CASSSGTPGTDTQYF
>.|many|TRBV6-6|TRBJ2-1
TGTGCCAGCAGTTACTGGGGACTTTATGAGCAGTTCTTC
CASSYWGLYEQFF
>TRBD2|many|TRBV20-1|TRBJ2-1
TGCAGTGCTAGGGGGAGGGTAAATGAGCAGTTCTTC
CSARGRVNEQFF
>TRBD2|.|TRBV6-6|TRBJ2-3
TGTGCCAGCAGTTTGGGACTAGCGGTAGCAGATACGCAGTATTTT
CASSLGLAVADTQYF
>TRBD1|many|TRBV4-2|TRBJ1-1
TGTGCCAGCAGCCCTCAGACAGGGGGTACGACTGAAGCTTTCTTT
CASSPQTGGTTEAFF
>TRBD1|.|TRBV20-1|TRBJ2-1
TGCAGTGCTAAAGATTGGACAGGGGATTACGAGCAGTTCTTC
CSAKDWTGDYEQFF
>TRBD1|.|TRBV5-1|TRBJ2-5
TGCGCCAGCAGCTTCCCGGACAGGGAGTACCAAGAGAGCCAGTACTTC
CASSFPDREYQESQYF